The 29 T cell receptor beta chains reported below all come from one sample, sequenced in a study of T cells after yellow fever vaccination. TCRdb ran MiXCR on the 5' RACE reads and lists one entry per CDR3 protein. This table holds some 80,000 distinct CDR3 sequences, 13% found once. This specimen was CD8+ T cells not binding an NS4B(214-222) dextramer, sorted from PBMCs, taken 21 days after the first yellow fever vaccination. These TCRs come from a man between 18 and 29 years old who received the YFV17D yellow fever vaccine.

This clonotype was counted a few times. The chain joins TRBV6-1 to TRBJ2-5, with no clear D. The length of the CDR3 is 15 residues. V was shortened by 6 bases and J by 1 base, with 15 bases between the two germline ends. Germline assignment: CDR1 MNHNS and CDR2 SASEGT. The CDR3 loop reads CASRLKLTSQETQYF. The CDR3, as DNA: TGTGCCAGCAGACTTAAGTTGACGTCCCAAGAGACCCAGTACTTC.

The V and J genes are TRBV4-2 and TRBJ2-4, with D maybe TRBD1 (6 bases). Germline assignment: CDR1 LGHNA and CDR2 YNFKEQ. The length of the CDR3 is 14 residues. Trimming removed 3 bases at V and 6 bases at J, with 12 bases between. CDR3 DNA: TGTGCCAGCAGCCAGAGAACAGGGCCAAACATTCAGTACTTC. Translating gives CASSQRTGPNIQYF.

In its sample, this clonotype was seen a few times. The chain recombines TRBV14 with TRBJ2-1; D ambiguous. Germline assignment: CDR1 SGHDN and CDR2 FVKESK. With 3 bases removed from V and 4 bases from J, the gap between germline ends came to 4 bases. The length of the CDR3 is 12 residues. The CDR3, as DNA: TGTGCCAGCAGCCATGGGTACAATGAGCAGTTCTTC. Protein product: CASSHGYNEQFF.

The chain has TRBV4-1 and TRBJ1-1, with D unresolved. The CDR3 covers 13 residues. CDR1 and CDR2 from the germline V gene are MGHRA and YSYEKL. V was trimmed by 1 base and J by 6 bases, leaving 9 bases between them. The CDR3 DNA is TGCGCCAGCAGCCAAGTACGGCTAGCTGAAGCTTTCTTT. Residues: CASSQVRLAEAFF.

This clonotype turned up a few times. The genes are TRBV19 and TRBJ1-1; 7 bases fit TRBD1. V lost 2 bases, J lost 8 bases, and 2 bases stayed unmatched. Germline V lookup: CDR1 LNHDA, CDR2 SQIVND (reference sequence). The CDR3 consists of 12 residues. The CDR3 DNA reads TGTGCCAGTAGTATAACGACAGGGGAAGCTTTCTTT. Translation: CASSITTGEAFF.

This clonotype was counted only a few times. The chain carries TRBV12-3 or TRBV12-4 and TRBJ1-1; D gene ambiguous. The CDR3 runs 12 residues. Trimming cost V 6 bases and J 11 bases, with 16 bases left between them. In nucleotides, the CDR3 is TGTGCCAGCAGCGCTGACCGAAGGCTGGCTTTCTTT. This translates into CASSADRRLAFF.

This clonotype was found a few times. This chain connects TRBV18 to TRBJ2-1; 7 nucleotides line up with TRBD1. This CDR3 has 14 amino acids. Per germline, CDR1 KGHSH and CDR2 LQKENI. Trimming took 5 bases from V and 10 from J; bases not matched to a gene: 11. The chain's CDR3 is CASSDTGAPGEQFF. DNA of the CDR3: TGTGCCAGCTCAGACACAGGGGCCCCAGGCGAGCAGTTCTTC.

Many counts were recorded for this clonotype. The J gene is TRBJ2-1, the V gene TRBV15, with 8 bases fitting TRBD1. The V segment lost 0 bases and the J segment 5 bases; nucleotides outside the gene matches: 3. Germline V gene lookup returns CDR1 LNHNV and CDR2 YYDKDF (reference sequence). The CDR3 is 15 residues long. The CDR3 nucleotides read TGTGCCACCAGCAGAGACAGGGGGCCCCACAATGAGCAGTTCTTC. Protein product: CATSRDRGPHNEQFF.

This clonotype was counted many times. This CDR3 reads CAIGTEGYTF. CDR3 in DNA: TGTGCCATCGGGACCGAGGGCTACACCTTC. The gene calls are TRBV10-3 and TRBJ1-2, with D possibly being TRBD1 (5 bases). The length of the CDR3 is 10 residues. Trimming pared 8 bases from V and 8 bases from J, leaving 9 bases between. CDR1 is ENHRY and CDR2 is SYGVKD in the germline V gene.

This clonotype was seen at least ten times. The rearrangement links TRBV25-1 to TRBJ2-7; D is unresolved. The CDR3 consists of 12 residues. Trimming took off 4 bases at V and 2 bases at J, with 6 bases between the two ends. In germline, CDR1 is MGHDK, CDR2 SYGVNS. CDR3 region: CASSAWPYEQYF. The CDR3 coding sequence is TGTGCCAGCAGTGCTTGGCCCTACGAGCAGTACTTC.

The chain couples TRBV20-1 to TRBJ2-3; TRBD2 aligns across 8 bases. This CDR3 is 15 amino acids long. The germline V gene has CDR1 DFQATT and CDR2 SNEGSKA (reference sequence). The V gene end was trimmed by 3 bases and the J gene end by 2 bases; junction bases not matched to a gene: 7. The CDR3 protein is CSARLLAGLTDTQYF. DNA for the CDR3: TGCAGTGCTAGGTTGCTAGCGGGCCTCACAGATACGCAGTATTTT.

The chain links TRBV10-3 to TRBJ2-6; no definite D call. CDR1 ENHRY and CDR2 SYGVKD come from the germline V gene. The CDR3 spans 12 residues. V was cut by 9 bases and J by 0 bases, with 3 bases left in between. The CDR3: CAIDSGANVLTF. The CDR3 DNA reads TGTGCCATAGACTCTGGGGCCAACGTCCTGACTTTC.

This chain connects TRBV4-1 to TRBJ2-7, with 9 bases matching TRBD1. This CDR3 spans 15 amino acids. Germline values: CDR1 MGHRA, CDR2 YSYEKL. Germline trimming cut 3 bases from V and 3 bases from J; bases unmatched to any gene: 6. CDR3 in amino acids: CASSHPGQGDYEQYF. Written as DNA, the CDR3 is TGCGCCAGCAGCCATCCGGGACAGGGTGACTACGAGCAGTACTTC.

V is TRBV19 and J is TRBJ2-2; no definite D call. V lost 3 bases and J lost 6, with 8 bases in between. In germline, CDR1 is LNHDA, CDR2 SQIVND (reference sequence). This CDR3 spans 13 amino acids. The DNA for the CDR3 is TGTGCCAGTAGTATTCCGATCCCCGGGGAGCTGTTTTTT. It yields the protein CASSIPIPGELFF.

J is TRBJ2-7 and V is TRBV7-3, with 7 positions matching TRBD2. CDR1 SGHTA and CDR2 FQGTGA come from the germline V gene. The CDR3 runs to 17 residues. With 1 base clipped from V and 0 bases from J, the junction kept 9 bases outside the gene matches. In DNA form, the CDR3 reads TGTGCCAGCAGCTTAATGTATTACGGCGGGGGCTCCTACGAGCAGTACTTC. This encodes CASSLMYYGGGSYEQYF. Full variable domain (remainder filled in from reference TRBV7-3 and TRBJ2-7): GAGVSQTPSNKVTEKGKYVELRCDPISGHTALYWYRQSLGQGPEFLIYFQGTGAADDSGLPNDRFFAVRPEGSVSTLKIQRTERGDSAVYLCASSLMYYGGGSYEQYFGPGTRLTVT.

The J gene is TRBJ1-2, the V gene TRBV20-1; 10 bases align to TRBD1. The J segment lost 0 bases and the V segment lost 0 bases, leaving 13 bases of the junction unmatched. This CDR3 is 19 amino acids long. CDR1 and CDR2 from the germline V gene are DFQATT and SNEGSKA (reference sequence). The CDR3 coding sequence is TGCAGTGCTAGAGACTGGACAGGGGGACCCCGGGGCACTAACTATGGCTACACCTTC. Its translation is CSARDWTGGPRGTNYGYTF.

This clonotype was observed a handful of times. This chain's CDR3 is CASSLDLHSAYQETQYF. Here the CDR3 DNA reads TGCGCCAGCAGCCTCGACCTTCACTCGGCCTACCAAGAGACCCAGTACTTC. The chain employs TRBV4-1 and TRBJ2-5; D is undetermined. Germline CDR1 reads MGHRA; CDR2 reads YSYEKL. CDR3 size: 17 residues. V was trimmed by 4 bases and J by 0 bases, leaving 18 bases between them.

J is TRBJ2-1 and V is TRBV5-6, with 10 bases that match TRBD1. Unmatched junction bases numbered 10, after V lost 0 bases and J lost 10 bases. This CDR3 is built from 16 residues. Germline CDR1 reads SGHDT; CDR2 reads YYEEEE. In DNA form, the CDR3 reads TGTGCCAGCAGCTTGGCCGGGACAGGGGCCTTCGGGGAGCAGTTCTTC. It translates to CASSLAGTGAFGEQFF. Looking up the rest from reference TRBV5-6 and TRBJ2-1 gives the full variable domain: DAGVTQSPTHLIKTRGQQVTLRCSPKSGHDTVSWYQQALGQGPQFIFQYYEEEERQRGNFPDRFSGHQFPNYSSELNVNALLLGDSALYLCASSLAGTGAFGEQFFGPGTRLTVL.

This chain uses TRBV24-1 with TRBJ2-2, with D uncertain. The V gene's germline CDR1 is KGHDR and CDR2 SFDVKD. V shed 5 bases and J shed 5 bases, with 11 bases lying between them. CDR3 length: 14 residues. In nucleotides, the CDR3 is TGTGCCACCAGTGCCCCCCAAGCTACCGGGGAGCTGTTTTTT. It codes for CATSAPQATGELFF.

This sequence joins TRBV4-1 and TRBJ2-1; 9 nucleotides match TRBD1. The V segment lost 0 bases and the J segment 2 bases; nucleotides outside the gene matches: 2. Per germline, CDR1 MGHRA and CDR2 YSYEKL. This CDR3 is built from 16 residues. The CDR3 bases are TGCGCCAGCAGCCAAGAGTGGGACAGGGCCTACAATGAGCAGTTCTTC. Its translation: CASSQEWDRAYNEQFF.

This sequence joins TRBV21-1 and TRBJ1-5; the DNA was not used to check the table's D call, TRBD1. TRBV21-1 represents a pseudogene. This CDR3 has 18 residues. The CDR3 protein is CASSKVVGTGGRDQPQHF. CDR3 in DNA: TGTGCCAGCAGCAAAGTGGTGGGTACCGGGGGGAGAGATCAGCCCCAGCATTTT.

V is TRBV30 and J is TRBJ2-2; the D is unclear. This CDR3 is 12 amino acids long. The germline gives CDR1 GTSNPN, CDR2 SVGIG (reference sequence). Trimming left V 0 bases short and J 4 bases short, with 3 bases between. The CDR3 loop reads CAWSVRTGELFF. CDR3 nucleotide sequence: TGTGCCTGGAGTGTACGCACCGGGGAGCTGTTTTTT. The variable domain in full, with the rest retrieved from reference TRBV30 and TRBJ2-2, is SQTIHQWPATLVQPVGSPLSLECTVEGTSNPNLYWYRQAAGRGLQLLFYSVGIGQISSEVPQNLSASRPQDRQFILSSKKLLLSDSGFYLCAWSVRTGELFFGEGSRLTVL.

The chain carries TRBV9 and TRBJ2-5, with a weak D call TRBD1 (6 bases). This CDR3 is 13 amino acids long. V was cut by 3 bases and J by 2 bases, with 8 bases left in between. CDR1 and CDR2 (germline): SGDLS, YYNGEE. The DNA for the CDR3 is TGTGCCAGCAGCGCGGACAGTCAAGAGACCCAGTACTTC. Translation gives CASSADSQETQYF.

The chain joins TRBV5-6 to TRBJ2-5; a weak D match, TRBD1 (5 bases). The CDR3 has 14 amino acids. The ends were cut back, 1 base at V and 3 bases at J, with 10 bases in the middle. Germline-derived CDR1 and CDR2 are SGHDT and YYEEEE. The CDR3 nucleotides are TGTGCCAGCAGCTTGTCGGGCAGGGAAGAGACCCAGTACTTC. This sequence encodes CASSLSGREETQYF.

The V call is TRBV7-9, the J call TRBJ2-1, with 7 nucleotides matching TRBD1. Unmatched junction bases numbered 8, after V lost 1 base and J lost 5 bases. In germline, CDR1 is SEHNR, CDR2 FQNEAQ (reference sequence). CDR3 size: 16 residues. The CDR3 loop reads CASSLEPQGQDNEQFF. DNA for the CDR3: TGTGCCAGCAGCTTAGAACCACAGGGGCAGGACAATGAGCAGTTCTTC.

The V and J genes are TRBV7-3 and TRBJ2-2; weak D call: TRBD1 (6 bases). The V gene lost 5 bases and the J gene lost 2 bases, with 12 bases spanning the gap. Germline-derived CDR1 and CDR2 are SGHTA and FQGTGA. The CDR3 is 15 amino acids. The CDR3 loop reads CASSLQGVNTGELFF. The CDR3 bases are TGTGCCAGCAGCCTACAGGGTGTAAACACCGGGGAGCTGTTTTTT. The whole variable domain, remainder taken from reference TRBV7-3 and TRBJ2-2, is GAGVSQTPSNKVTEKGKYVELRCDPISGHTALYWYRQSLGQGPEFLIYFQGTGAADDSGLPNDRFFAVRPEGSVSTLKIQRTERGDSAVYLCASSLQGVNTGELFFGEGSRLTVL.

This clonotype has a handful of counts. This rearrangement joins TRBV9 to TRBJ2-2; D not certain. The germline CDR1 and CDR2 sequences are SGDLS and YYNGEE. V was trimmed by 0 bases and J by 0 bases, leaving 9 bases between them. The CDR3 contains 16 residues. This CDR3 reads CASSVAPQSNTGELFF. CDR3 DNA: TGTGCCAGCAGCGTAGCTCCACAGTCGAACACCGGGGAGCTGTTTTTT.

This clonotype was observed a few times. This rearrangement joins TRBV7-9 to TRBJ1-1; TRBD1 matches at 11 bases. J gave up 4 bases and V 4 bases, and 5 bases lay outside the gene matches. Germline assignment: CDR1 SEHNR and CDR2 FQNEAQ (reference sequence). The CDR3 runs to 15 residues. The CDR3 DNA is TGTGCCAGCAGCTCTATCGGACAGGGGGCCACTGAAGCTTTCTTT. It is translated as CASSSIGQGATEAFF.

J is TRBJ1-2 and V is TRBV27; 7 bases are a match to TRBD1. The CDR3 is made up of 14 amino acids. V was clipped by 6 bases and J by 8 bases; unmatched bases: 12. Germline CDR1 and CDR2: MNHEY and SMNVEV (reference sequence). The DNA for the CDR3 is TGTGCCAGCAGCTTCCTGGACAGGACCGGGGGCTACACCTTC. Residues: CASSFLDRTGGYTF.